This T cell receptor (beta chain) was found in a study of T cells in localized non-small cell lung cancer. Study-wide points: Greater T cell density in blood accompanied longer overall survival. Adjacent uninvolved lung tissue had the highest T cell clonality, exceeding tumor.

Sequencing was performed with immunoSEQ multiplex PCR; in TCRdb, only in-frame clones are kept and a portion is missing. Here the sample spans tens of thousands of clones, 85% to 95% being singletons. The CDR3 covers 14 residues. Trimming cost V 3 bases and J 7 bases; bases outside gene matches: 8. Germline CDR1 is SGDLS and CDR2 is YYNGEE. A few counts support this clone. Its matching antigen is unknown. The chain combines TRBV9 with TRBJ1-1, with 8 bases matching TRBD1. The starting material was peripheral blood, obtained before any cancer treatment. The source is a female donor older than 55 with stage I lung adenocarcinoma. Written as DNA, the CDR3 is TGTGCCAGCAGCGCGCGGACAGGGATGAGTGAAGCTTTCTTT. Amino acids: CASSARTGMSEAFF.